This T cell receptor beta chain emerged from a study of blood T cell repertoires in COVID-19. Across the whole study: In each case, the material was cDNA or gDNA derived from T cells, B-cell-depleted T cells, or PBMCs.

Authors' processing steps: Using reference gene primer amplification, nucleated cell counts were estimated. Sequencing used immunoSEQ multiplex PCR; TCRdb keeps in-frame clones, though not all of them. V and J calls and clone size come straight from that table; D and trimming were deduced from the DNA. This sample has 270,000 or so clones; roughly 85% occur once, and the top ten carry about 3%. V lost 3 bases to trimming and J lost 2 bases, with 14 bases between them. This CDR3 is 16 amino acids long. The germline V gene encodes CDR1 ENHRY and CDR2 SYGVKD. The sequenced material came from peripheral blood. This sequence originates from a woman aged 18-29 years with acute or convalescent COVID-19. The rearrangement joins TRBV10-3 to TRBJ2-1; D may be TRBD1 (5 bases). CDR3 region: CAISEPGRVTYNEQFF. CDR3 DNA: TGTGCCATCAGTGAACCAGGGCGAGTTACCTACAATGAGCAGTTCTTC.